This TCR beta chain was recovered during a study of cytomegalovirus exposure and HLA in healthy donors. With respect to this clone: Antigen: not known.

Findings and caveats of the study: Per published reports, the classifier diagnosed cytomegalovirus status with high specificity and sensitivity.

Method: immunoSEQ multiplex PCR; TCRdb's copy keeps in-frame clones and lacks some. The repertoire holds approximately 210,000 clones, 86% seen once, with roughly 1.5% in the top ten. This CDR3 is built from 14 residues. Germline V CDR1 and CDR2: WNHNN, SYGVQD (reference sequence). Trimming removed 5 bases from V and 0 bases from J, with 8 bases in between. The sample taken for sequencing was PBMCs. The V and J genes are TRBV10-1 and TRBJ1-3; TRBD1 might be the D (6 bases). This TCR derives from a young woman in good health and CMV-seronegative. CDR3 residues: CASSPDSSGNTIYF. The CDR3 coding sequence is TGCGCCAGCAGTCCGGACAGCTCTGGAAACACCATATATTTT.